Presented here are 30 T cell receptor beta chains from one specimen sequenced in a study of CD8+ T cells in alopecia areata. TCR sequencing used cDNA made by reverse transcription of extracted RNA. Profiled with immunoSEQ multiplex PCR; TCRdb holds only in-frame clones, not every one. The sample includes tens of thousands of clones, 60% to 70% of them seen just once. CD25+CD127- cells were sorted from CD4+ cells in four or five patients. Sequencing was carried out using CD4+ Tregs sorted from blood. These receptor sequences come from a human donor with alopecia areata.

This clone was counted only a few times. The chain joins TRBV2 to TRBJ2-4; TRBD1 is a possible D gene (5 bases). Germline CDR1 is SNHLY and CDR2 is FYNNEI. Trimming removed 3 bases at V and 1 base at J, with 10 bases between. The CDR3 is made up of 15 amino acids. As DNA, the CDR3 is TGTGCCAGCAGTGATCAGGGCATGGCCAAAAACATTCAGTACTTC. It is translated as CASSDQGMAKNIQYF.

The V call is TRBV5-1, the J call TRBJ1-2, with TRBD1 matching 7 bases. Trimming at V came to 3 bases and at J to 7 bases, leaving 9 bases not matched to a gene. Looked up from germline, CDR1 is SGHRS and CDR2 is YFSETQ. The CDR3 runs 14 residues. This CDR3 is CASSWGTEGPGYTF. Written as DNA, the CDR3 is TGCGCCAGCAGCTGGGGGACAGAAGGGCCTGGCTACACCTTC.

This rearrangement joins TRBV20-1 to TRBJ2-3; D not certain. Deletions cut 5 bases from V and 2 bases from J, with 5 bases between. The CDR3 sequence is 11 residues long. The V gene's germline CDR1 is DFQATT and CDR2 SNEGSKA (reference sequence). In nucleotides, the CDR3 is TGCAGTGCTGCCCACACAGATACGCAGTATTTT. It codes for CSAAHTDTQYF.

The V and J genes are TRBV5-1 and TRBJ2-1; maybe TRBD1 (7 bases). This CDR3 has 16 amino acids. CDR1 and CDR2 (germline): SGHRS, YFSETQ. Deletions cut 1 base from V and 9 bases from J, with 20 bases between. CDR3 nucleotide sequence: TGCGCCAGCAGCTTGCAGGGGGGCCCTGGAGGTGGTGAGCAGTTCTTC. It translates to CASSLQGGPGGGEQFF.

This chain connects TRBV10-3 to TRBJ2-2; D ambiguous. Trimming cost V 4 bases and J 0 bases, with 9 bases left between them. Germline values: CDR1 ENHRY, CDR2 SYGVKD. The CDR3 covers 15 residues. This chain's CDR3 is CAISVVGTNTGELFF. CDR3 DNA: TGTGCCATCAGTGTTGTCGGAACGAACACCGGGGAGCTGTTTTTT.

The chain has TRBV28 and TRBJ2-2; D gene uncertain. Germline CDR1 is MDHEN and CDR2 is SYDVKM. This CDR3 is built from 14 residues. Trimming took 6 bases from V and 5 from J, leaving 13 bases between them. In nucleotides, the CDR3 is TGTGCCAGCAGGGTCGGCCGAAGGACCGGGGAGCTGTTTTTT. As protein: CASRVGRRTGELFF.

The chain couples TRBV5-1 to TRBJ2-7; D gene unclear. The germline V gene encodes CDR1 SGHRS and CDR2 YFSETQ. The CDR3 is 14 amino acids. Trimming took 4 bases from V and 0 from J, leaving 11 bases between them. CDR3 sequence (DNA): TGCGCCAGCAGCCCCCTGAGCCTCTCCTACGAGCAGTACTTC. Residues: CASSPLSLSYEQYF.

The chain is built from TRBV29-1 and TRBJ2-3; D is unclear. This CDR3 is built from 16 residues. V was cut by 4 bases and J by 0 bases, with 17 bases left in between. CDR1 and CDR2 from the germline V gene are SQVTM and ANQGSEA. This chain's CDR3 is CSVAKYATASTDTQYF. The CDR3 DNA is TGCAGCGTTGCGAAGTACGCCACCGCTAGCACAGATACGCAGTATTTT.

The chain carries TRBV29-1 and TRBJ2-3; possible D gene TRBD2, 5 bases. This CDR3 region has 13 residues. CDR1 and CDR2 (germline): SQVTM, ANQGSEA. The CDR3, as DNA: TGCAGGCACGCGGGCACGTCGTTAGATACGCAGTATTTT. Amino acid sequence: CRHAGTSLDTQYF.

The genes are TRBV10-2 and TRBJ1-4; D is unresolved. V dropped 2 bases and J dropped 2 bases, with 6 bases sitting between them. The CDR3 sequence is 14 residues long. Germline values: CDR1 WSHSY, CDR2 SAAADI. The CDR3 coding sequence is TGCGCCAGCAGTGAGACAGTTACTAATGAAAAACTGTTTTTT. It yields the protein CASSETVTNEKLFF.

The chain has TRBV27 and TRBJ2-3; D is unclear. The V and J ends lost 2 bases and 4 bases respectively, with 10 bases between them. This CDR3 comprises 14 residues. Germline values: CDR1 MNHEY, CDR2 SMNVEV (reference sequence). For the CDR3, the DNA is TGTGCCAGCAGTTTAAGTAGTTTTGCAGATACGCAGTATTTT. It encodes CASSLSSFADTQYF.

The chain recombines TRBV6-5 with TRBJ1-2; 11 bases line up with TRBD1. Germline CDR1 is MNHEY and CDR2 is SVGAGI. J gave up 4 bases and V 6 bases, and 7 bases lay outside the gene matches. There are 15 residues in the CDR3. CDR3 bases: TGTGCCAGCAGGGAGAGGACAGGGGGCGGCTATGGCTACACCTTC. Translation gives CASRERTGGGYGYTF.

This chain connects TRBV29-1 to TRBJ1-1; TRBD1 is a possible D gene (6 bases). CDR3 length: 12 amino acids. Trimming shortened V by 3 bases and J by 6 bases, and 11 bases separated the two germline ends. CDR1 and CDR2 (germline): SQVTM, ANQGSEA. The CDR3 region is CSVDDGGAEAFF. The CDR3 coding sequence is TGCAGCGTTGATGATGGGGGCGCTGAAGCTTTCTTT.

This clone was recorded only once. The rearrangement uses TRBV20-1 and TRBJ1-1, with D hard to call. The V gene's germline CDR1 is DFQATT and CDR2 SNEGSKA (reference sequence). This CDR3 has 10 amino acids. With 6 bases removed from V and 5 bases from J, the gap between germline ends came to 7 bases. CDR3 bases: TGCAGTGCCCGGAGTACTGAAGCTTTCTTT. Its translation is CSARSTEAFF.

The V and J genes are TRBV5-6 and TRBJ2-1; D gene ambiguous. Germline-derived CDR1 and CDR2 are SGHDT and YYEEEE. The V end was cut by 0 bases, the J end by 0 bases, with 10 bases between. The CDR3 runs to 16 residues. The CDR3 loop reads CASSLGWRSSYNEQFF. CDR3 in DNA: TGTGCCAGCAGCTTGGGTTGGCGGAGCTCCTACAATGAGCAGTTCTTC.

The chain uses TRBV7-8 and TRBJ2-3; 9 bases agree with TRBD2. CDR1 and CDR2 (germline): SGHVS, FQNEAQ. The CDR3 has 18 amino acids. V was clipped by 1 base and J by 4 bases; unmatched bases: 12. The chain's CDR3 is CASSLVVLGGGASDTQYF. The DNA of the CDR3 is TGTGCCAGCAGCTTAGTGGTATTGGGCGGGGGGGCCTCAGATACGCAGTATTTT.

This clone was counted only a few times. The V call is TRBV13, the J call TRBJ1-1, with D unclear. The CDR3 has 14 amino acids. The germline gives CDR1 PRHDT, CDR2 FYEKMQ (reference sequence). V shed 4 bases and J shed 8 bases, with 17 bases lying between them. CDR3 in amino acids: CASSSNWVTGEAFF. The CDR3 DNA is TGTGCCAGCAGCTCGAACTGGGTCACTGGGGAAGCTTTCTTT.

The chain joins TRBV7-9 to TRBJ2-5; tentative D call: TRBD2 (5 bases). V lost 5 bases and J lost 9, with 22 bases in between. The CDR3 extends over 15 amino acids. Germline-derived CDR1 and CDR2 are SEHNR and FQNEAQ (reference sequence). CDR3 sequence: CASSQDRGSGVAQYF. The CDR3 region has the DNA TGTGCCAGCAGCCAAGATCGGGGTTCTGGGGTGGCCCAGTACTTC.

The table lists this clone with a few counts. The chain combines TRBV19 with TRBJ2-5; a weak D match, TRBD1 (6 bases). Germline values: CDR1 LNHDA, CDR2 SQIVND (reference sequence). The CDR3 runs 15 residues. Trimming removed 3 bases from V and 4 bases from J, with 15 bases in between. In DNA, the CDR3 is TGTGCCAGTAGTATTACCCAGACAGGTGGAGAGACCCAGTACTTC. This translates into CASSITQTGGETQYF.

In regard to this clone: Without the conserved terminal phenylalanine or tryptophan, this CDR3 likely stems from a read error. The DNA is omitted, as the CDR3 cannot be located on it reliably, and the CDR3 follows TCRdb's listing. The V and J genes are TRBV7-9 and TRBJ1-4; no check of the table's D call, TRBD1, against the DNA was made. Germline V lookup: CDR1 SEHNR, CDR2 FQNEAQ (reference sequence). The CDR3 sequence runs 10 residues, both termini included. CDR3 loop: CASSSGTGVS.

There are a few counts of this clone. V and J are TRBV28 and TRBJ1-2; TRBD1 might be the D (5 bases). Trimming stripped 6 bases from V and 5 bases from J, with 13 bases between. The CDR3 totals 13 residues. Germline V lookup: CDR1 MDHEN, CDR2 SYDVKM. The CDR3 coding sequence is TGTGCCAGCAGCCCGAAGACAGCGTATGGCTACACCTTC. Translation: CASSPKTAYGYTF.

J is TRBJ2-2 and V is TRBV27; TRBD1 might be the D (6 bases). V lost 5 bases and J lost 4, with 17 bases in between. The CDR3 runs 16 residues. Germline V CDR1 and CDR2: MNHEY, SMNVEV (reference sequence). CDR3 residues: CASSVRQVLGTGELFF. For the CDR3, the DNA is TGTGCCAGCAGTGTCCGACAGGTCCTTGGCACCGGGGAGCTGTTTTTT.

This clone has only one observation. The genes are TRBV27 and TRBJ2-5, with D hard to call. The V gene's germline CDR1 is MNHEY and CDR2 SMNVEV (reference sequence). The CDR3 sequence is 14 residues long. The V end was cut by 3 bases, the J end by 4 bases, with 12 bases between. The CDR3 loop reads CASSFMGKGETQYF. The CDR3 bases are TGTGCCAGCAGTTTCATGGGAAAGGGAGAGACCCAGTACTTC.

The V call is TRBV5-1, the J call TRBJ2-1, with D possibly being TRBD2 (6 bases). Germline V gene data show CDR1 as SGHRS and CDR2 as YFSETQ. The V and J ends lost 0 bases and 9 bases respectively, with 10 bases between them. CDR3 length equals 13 residues. CDR3 sequence: CASSLVLGGEQFF. As DNA, the CDR3 is TGCGCCAGCAGCTTGGTCCTCGGGGGTGAGCAGTTCTTC.

This clone occurred a few times. The J gene is TRBJ2-5, the V gene TRBV28; D is possibly TRBD2 (7 bases). V was cut by 3 bases and J by 2 bases, with 16 bases left in between. Germline-derived CDR1 and CDR2 are MDHEN and SYDVKM. The CDR3 extends over 16 amino acids. CDR3 in DNA: TGTGCCAGCAGTTTTCTGGGCGGGGGCCTACAAGAGACCCAGTACTTC. This sequence encodes CASSFLGGGLQETQYF.

The chain uses TRBV29-1 and TRBJ2-7; 10 bases are shared with TRBD2. The ends lost 4 bases at V and 2 bases at J; junction bases unmatched: 5. The germline V gene has CDR1 SQVTM and CDR2 ANQGSEA. The CDR3 consists of 14 residues. CDR3 loop: CSVVRSGRAYEQYF. The CDR3 DNA reads TGCAGCGTTGTAAGGAGCGGGAGGGCCTACGAGCAGTACTTC.

The genes are TRBV28 and TRBJ1-1, with D possibly TRBD1 on 5 matching bases. V lost 5 bases and J lost 4, with 17 bases in between. Germline CDR1 reads MDHEN; CDR2 reads SYDVKM. This CDR3 comprises 15 residues. The chain's CDR3 is CASSKMRTSSTEAFF. The CDR3 region has the DNA TGTGCCAGCAGTAAAATGCGGACATCATCCACTGAAGCTTTCTTT.

The V gene is TRBV28, the J gene TRBJ2-3, with unresolved D. Trimming left V 5 bases short and J 8 bases short, with 11 bases between. Germline V gene sequence: CDR1 MDHEN, CDR2 SYDVKM. The CDR3 is made up of 12 amino acids. The CDR3 DNA sequence: TGTGCCAGCAGTACCCCGTTGGGTACGCAGTATTTT. This gives the protein CASSTPLGTQYF.

The chain has TRBV5-6 and TRBJ2-5, with D possibly TRBD2 on 5 matching bases. Deletions cut 6 bases from V and 4 bases from J, with 13 bases between. Germline values: CDR1 SGHDT, CDR2 YYEEEE. This CDR3 has 13 residues. The CDR3 sequence is CASTRGLGETQYF. The DNA for the CDR3 is TGTGCCAGCACCCGGGGATTGGGAGAGACCCAGTACTTC.

The rearrangement joins TRBV9 to TRBJ2-7, with 7 bases aligning to TRBD2. Losses at the gene ends were 0 bases for V and 5 bases for J; bases not matched to a gene: 11. The germline V gene has CDR1 SGDLS and CDR2 YYNGEE. CDR3 length: 16 residues. The CDR3 here is CASSVAPGGSGNEQYF. The CDR3, as DNA: TGTGCCAGCAGCGTAGCCCCAGGCGGGAGTGGGAACGAGCAGTACTTC.